This T cell receptor beta chain was sequenced in a study of CD8+CD57+ T cells in acquired aplastic anemia. Looking at the study overall: When averaged, DNA from sorted CD4+ and CD8+ cells came to approximately 3.2 ug. Study-level points and caveats: Comparison of patients with controls identified approximately 28 shared CD8+ CDR3 sequences.

Points on this clonotype: Its target is not known.

V dropped 2 bases and J dropped 1 base, with 7 bases sitting between them. Germline lookup yields CDR1 MNHNS and CDR2 SASEGT. The CDR3 runs to 14 residues. TCR beta VDJ and CDR3 profiling used genomic DNA as template. TCRdb ran MiXCR on the reads and lists one entry per CDR3 protein. This sample has roughly 93,000 distinct CDR3 sequences, with around 62% found just once. Patients who underwent sequencing had shown CD8+CD57+ cell expansion by flow cytometry. The diagnosis in all patients was severe acquired aplastic anemia. The sequence came from a human donor with aplastic anemia. Sequences were obtained from sorted CD4+, CD8+, or CD8+CD57+ T cells (not recorded which) from PBMCs. The V and J genes are TRBV6-1 and TRBJ2-3; D is undetermined. The CDR3 nucleotides are TGTGCCAGCAGTGAATTGGACGGCACAGATACGCAGTATTTT. Translation gives CASSELDGTDTQYF.